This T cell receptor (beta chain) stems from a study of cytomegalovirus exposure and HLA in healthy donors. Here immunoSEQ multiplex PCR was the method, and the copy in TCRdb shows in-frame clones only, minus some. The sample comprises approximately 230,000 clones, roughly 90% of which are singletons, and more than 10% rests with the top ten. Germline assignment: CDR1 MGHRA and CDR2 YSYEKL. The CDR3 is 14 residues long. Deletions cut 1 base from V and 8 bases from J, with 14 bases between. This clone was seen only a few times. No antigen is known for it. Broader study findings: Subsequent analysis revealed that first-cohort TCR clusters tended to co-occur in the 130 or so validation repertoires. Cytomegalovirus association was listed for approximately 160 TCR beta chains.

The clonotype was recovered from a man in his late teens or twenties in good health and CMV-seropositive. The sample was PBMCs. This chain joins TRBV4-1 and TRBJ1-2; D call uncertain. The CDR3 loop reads CASSQVLTSRGYTF. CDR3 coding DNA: TGCGCCAGCAGCCAAGTCCTGACATCCCGCGGCTACACCTTC.